This passage covers 3 T cell receptor beta chains from one sample sequenced in a study of OX40 agonist ivuxolimab in advanced cancers. This table comes from immunoSEQ multiplex PCR, and its TCRdb copy is limited to in-frame clones, with some not included. In the table there are 70,000 to 85,000 clones, 94% of which are singletons. Specimen: CD4+ or CD8+ T cells sorted from blood, collected in a trial of the OX40 agonist ivuxolimab. The receptors were sampled from an adult with an advanced solid tumor such as melanoma, head and neck, liver or kidney cancer.

J is TRBJ2-7 and V is TRBV29-1; TRBD1 aligns across 9 bases. The CDR3 is 14 amino acids. Trimming cost V 4 bases and J 4 bases; bases outside gene matches: 8. The germline V gene has CDR1 SQVTM and CDR2 ANQGSEA. The CDR3 DNA follows: TGCAGCGTTGGGGGACAGGGCAATTATTACGAGCAGTACTTC. Translation gives CSVGGQGNYYEQYF.

This chain uses TRBV19 with TRBJ2-7; the D gene is possibly TRBD1 (5 bases). Trimming took off 3 bases at V and 7 bases at J, with 19 bases between the two ends. The germline gives CDR1 LNHDA, CDR2 SQIVND (reference sequence). The CDR3 length is 15 residues. CDR3 residues: CASSIRIQGHREQYF. CDR3 in DNA: TGTGCCAGTAGTATTAGGATCCAGGGCCACAGGGAGCAGTACTTC.

The rearrangement joins TRBV7-8 to TRBJ2-7; D remains ambiguous. V was cut by 5 bases and J by 2 bases, with 10 bases left in between. This CDR3 has 13 amino acids. The germline V gene encodes CDR1 SGHVS and CDR2 FQNEAQ. This chain's CDR3 is CASSPGLTYEQYF. CDR3 nucleotide sequence: TGTGCCAGCAGCCCCGGCCTGACCTACGAGCAGTACTTC.